This TCR beta chain came from a study of T cell responses to AZD1222 COVID-19 vaccine. At the level of the study: Combined were second doses at about 4 or about 12 weeks.

Germline lookup yields CDR1 MGHRA and CDR2 YSYEKL. The CDR3 is made up of 15 amino acids. V lost 5 bases, J lost 0 bases, and 11 bases lay in between. Judged by abundance, this clone is large. As yet, its antigen is unknown. Here immunoSEQ multiplex PCR was the method, and the copy in TCRdb shows in-frame clones only, minus some. The sample holds nearly 35,000 clones, approximately 86% seen once. Study-wide findings and caveats: Most donors were white British and more were female, and clonal diversity was possibly underestimated. Among vaccine-associated CD4 TCRs, coverage spanned spike, with dominance at 160-218 and 743-854. It was only a handful of AZD1222 recipients who were seropositive at baseline.

The sample was peripheral blood, taken on day 0 of AZD1222 vaccination. The chain employs TRBV4-1 and TRBJ2-1, with a tentative D call TRBD2 (5 bases). This clonotype was sampled from an adult in good health. CDR3 coding DNA: TGCGCCAGCAGCGTCAGCGGCAGCTCCTACAATGAGCAGTTCTTC. Translating gives CASSVSGSSYNEQFF.